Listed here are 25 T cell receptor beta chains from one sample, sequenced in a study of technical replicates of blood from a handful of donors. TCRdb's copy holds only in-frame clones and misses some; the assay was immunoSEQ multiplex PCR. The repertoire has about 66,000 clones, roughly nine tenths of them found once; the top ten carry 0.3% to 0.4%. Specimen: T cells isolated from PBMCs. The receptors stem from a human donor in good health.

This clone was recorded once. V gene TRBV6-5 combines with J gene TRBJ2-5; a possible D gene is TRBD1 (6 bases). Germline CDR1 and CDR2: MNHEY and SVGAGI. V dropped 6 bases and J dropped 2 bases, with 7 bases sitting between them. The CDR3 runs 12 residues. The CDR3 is CASSRGQETQYF. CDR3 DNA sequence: TGTGCCAGCAGCAGGGGACAAGAGACCCAGTACTTC.

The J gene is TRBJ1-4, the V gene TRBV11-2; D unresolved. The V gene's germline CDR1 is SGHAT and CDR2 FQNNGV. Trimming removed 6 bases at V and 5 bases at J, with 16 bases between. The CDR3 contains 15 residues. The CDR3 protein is CASRTPGSKNEKLFF. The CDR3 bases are TGTGCCAGCAGAACCCCCGGGAGCAAAAATGAAAAACTGTTTTTT.

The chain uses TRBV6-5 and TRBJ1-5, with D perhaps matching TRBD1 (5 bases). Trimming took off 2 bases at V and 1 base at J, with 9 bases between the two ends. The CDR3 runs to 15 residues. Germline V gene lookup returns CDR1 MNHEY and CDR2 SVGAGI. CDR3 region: CASSYDSLSNQPQHF. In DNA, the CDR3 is TGTGCCAGCAGTTACGACAGTTTAAGCAATCAGCCCCAGCATTTT.

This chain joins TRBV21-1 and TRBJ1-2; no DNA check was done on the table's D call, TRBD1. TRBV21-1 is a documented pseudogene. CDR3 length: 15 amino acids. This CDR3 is CASSKLGQGSNGYTF. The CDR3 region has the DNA TGTGCCAGCAGCAAATTAGGACAGGGATCGAATGGCTACACCTTC.

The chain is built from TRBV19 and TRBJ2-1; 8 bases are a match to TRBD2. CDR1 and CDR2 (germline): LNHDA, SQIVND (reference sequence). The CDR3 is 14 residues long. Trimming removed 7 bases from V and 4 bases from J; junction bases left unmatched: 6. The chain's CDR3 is CASNRRGVYNEQFF. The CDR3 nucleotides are TGTGCCAGTAATCGGCGGGGGGTTTACAATGAGCAGTTCTTC.

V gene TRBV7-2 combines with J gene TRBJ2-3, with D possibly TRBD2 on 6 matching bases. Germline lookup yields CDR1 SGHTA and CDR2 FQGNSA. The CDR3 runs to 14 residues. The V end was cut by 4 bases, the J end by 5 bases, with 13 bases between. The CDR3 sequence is CASSSWGVGDTQYF. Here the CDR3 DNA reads TGTGCCAGCAGCTCATGGGGGGTTGGAGATACGCAGTATTTT.

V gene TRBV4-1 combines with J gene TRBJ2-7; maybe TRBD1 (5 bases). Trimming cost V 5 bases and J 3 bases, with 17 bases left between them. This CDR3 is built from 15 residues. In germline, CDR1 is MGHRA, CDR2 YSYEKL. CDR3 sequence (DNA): TGCGCCAGCAGCTTTACAACAGGCGAGTACTACGAGCAGTACTTC. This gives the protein CASSFTTGEYYEQYF.

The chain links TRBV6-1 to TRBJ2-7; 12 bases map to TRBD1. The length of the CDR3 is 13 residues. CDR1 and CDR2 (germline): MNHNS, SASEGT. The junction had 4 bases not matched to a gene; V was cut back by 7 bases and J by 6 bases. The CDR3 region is CASMGQGAAEQYF. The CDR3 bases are TGTGCCAGCATGGGACAGGGGGCCGCCGAGCAGTACTTC.

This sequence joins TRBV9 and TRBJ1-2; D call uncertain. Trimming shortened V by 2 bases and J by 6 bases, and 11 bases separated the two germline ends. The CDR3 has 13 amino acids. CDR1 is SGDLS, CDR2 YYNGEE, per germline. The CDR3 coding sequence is TGTGCCAGCAGCGTTGGGCTGTGGGATGGCTACACCTTC. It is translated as CASSVGLWDGYTF.

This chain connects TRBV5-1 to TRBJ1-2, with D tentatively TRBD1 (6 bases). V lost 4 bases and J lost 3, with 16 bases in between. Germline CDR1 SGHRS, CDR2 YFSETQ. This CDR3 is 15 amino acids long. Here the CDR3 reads CASSPGEGVDYGYTF. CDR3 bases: TGCGCCAGCAGCCCGGGTGAGGGGGTGGACTATGGCTACACCTTC.

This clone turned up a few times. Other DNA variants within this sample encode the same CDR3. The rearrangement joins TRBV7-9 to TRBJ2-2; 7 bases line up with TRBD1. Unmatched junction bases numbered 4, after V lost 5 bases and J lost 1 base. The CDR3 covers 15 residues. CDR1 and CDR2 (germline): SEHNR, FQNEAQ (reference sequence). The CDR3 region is CASSPWTGNTGELFF. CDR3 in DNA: TGTGCCAGCAGCCCCTGGACAGGGAACACCGGGGAGCTGTTTTTT. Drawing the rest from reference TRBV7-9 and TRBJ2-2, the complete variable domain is DTGVSQNPRHKITKRGQNVTFRCDPISEHNRLYWYRQTLGQGPEFLTYFQNEAQLEKSRLLSDRFSAERPKGSFSTLEIQRTEQGDSAMYLCASSPWTGNTGELFFGEGSRLTVL.

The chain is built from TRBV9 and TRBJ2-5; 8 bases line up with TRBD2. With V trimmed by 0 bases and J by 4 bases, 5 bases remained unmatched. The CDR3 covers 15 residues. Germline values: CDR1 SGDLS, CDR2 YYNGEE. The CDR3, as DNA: TGTGCCAGCAGCGTAGACGGGAGGGAAGGAGAGACCCAGTACTTC. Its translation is CASSVDGREGETQYF.

DNA for the CDR3: TGCGCCAGCAGTGCGGGACAATCCTACAATGAGCAGTTCTTC. This encodes CASSAGQSYNEQFF. This chain connects TRBV10-1 to TRBJ2-1; tentative D call: TRBD1 (6 bases). Germline lookup yields CDR1 WNHNN and CDR2 SYGVQD (reference sequence). Trimming left V 4 bases short and J 1 base short, with 8 bases between. The CDR3 spans 14 residues.

In nucleotides, the CDR3 is TGTGCCAGCAGCGGACTAGCGGGAGTTAGATACGAGCAGTACTTC. This codes for CASSGLAGVRYEQYF. This rearrangement joins TRBV25-1 to TRBJ2-7; 13 bases match TRBD2. The length of the CDR3 is 15 residues. The germline V gene encodes CDR1 MGHDK and CDR2 SYGVNS. The J segment lost 4 bases and the V segment lost 6 bases, leaving 6 bases of the junction unmatched.

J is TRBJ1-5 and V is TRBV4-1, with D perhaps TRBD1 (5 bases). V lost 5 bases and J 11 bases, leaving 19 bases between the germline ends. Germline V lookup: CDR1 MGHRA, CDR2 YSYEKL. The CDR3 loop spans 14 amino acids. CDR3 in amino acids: CASSVTQAFEAQHF. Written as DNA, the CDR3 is TGCGCCAGCAGCGTCACACAGGCTTTTGAAGCCCAGCATTTT.

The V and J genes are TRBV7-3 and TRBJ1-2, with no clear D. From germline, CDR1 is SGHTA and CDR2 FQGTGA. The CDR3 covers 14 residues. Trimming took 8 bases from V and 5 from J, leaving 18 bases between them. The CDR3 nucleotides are TGTGCCAGCGGGCATGGATCGAGCTCATATGGCTACACCTTC. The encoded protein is CASGHGSSSYGYTF.

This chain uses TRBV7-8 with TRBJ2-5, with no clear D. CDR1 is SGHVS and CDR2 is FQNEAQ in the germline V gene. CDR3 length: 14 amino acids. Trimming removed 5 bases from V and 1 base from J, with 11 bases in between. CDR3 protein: CASSVPSPQETQYF. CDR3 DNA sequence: TGTGCCAGCAGCGTCCCCAGTCCCCAAGAGACCCAGTACTTC.

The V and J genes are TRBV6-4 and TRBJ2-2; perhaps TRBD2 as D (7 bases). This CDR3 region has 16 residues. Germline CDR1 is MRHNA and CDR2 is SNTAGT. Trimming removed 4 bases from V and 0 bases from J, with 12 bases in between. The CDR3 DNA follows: TGTGCCAGCAGTGTTGCGGGGGCTCCGAACACCGGGGAGCTGTTTTTT. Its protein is CASSVAGAPNTGELFF.

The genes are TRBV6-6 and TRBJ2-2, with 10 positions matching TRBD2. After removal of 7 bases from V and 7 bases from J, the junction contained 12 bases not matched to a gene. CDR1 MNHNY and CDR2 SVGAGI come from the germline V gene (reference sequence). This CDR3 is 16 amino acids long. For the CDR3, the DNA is TGTGCCAGCAACCCAGGACTAGCGGAAAGGGGCGGGGAGCTGTTTTTT. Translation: CASNPGLAERGGELFF.

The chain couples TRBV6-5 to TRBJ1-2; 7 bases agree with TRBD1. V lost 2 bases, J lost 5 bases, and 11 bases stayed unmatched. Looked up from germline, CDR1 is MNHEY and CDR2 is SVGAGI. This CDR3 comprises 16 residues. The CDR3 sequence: CASSYGSDRKIYGYTF. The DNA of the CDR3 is TGTGCCAGCAGTTACGGATCGGACAGGAAAATTTATGGCTACACCTTC.

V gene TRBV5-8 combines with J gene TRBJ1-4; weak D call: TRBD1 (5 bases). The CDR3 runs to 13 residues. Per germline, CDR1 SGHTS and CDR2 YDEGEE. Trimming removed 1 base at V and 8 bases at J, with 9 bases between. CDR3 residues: CASSLRGLEKLFF. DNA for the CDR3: TGTGCCAGCAGCTTGAGGGGCTTGGAAAAACTGTTTTTT.

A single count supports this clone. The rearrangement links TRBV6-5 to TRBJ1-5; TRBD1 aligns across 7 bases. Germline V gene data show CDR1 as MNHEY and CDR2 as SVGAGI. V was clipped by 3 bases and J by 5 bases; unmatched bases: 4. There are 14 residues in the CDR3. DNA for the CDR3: TGTGCCAGCAGTTATTTCCAGGGGGATCAGCCCCAGCATTTT. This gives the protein CASSYFQGDQPQHF.

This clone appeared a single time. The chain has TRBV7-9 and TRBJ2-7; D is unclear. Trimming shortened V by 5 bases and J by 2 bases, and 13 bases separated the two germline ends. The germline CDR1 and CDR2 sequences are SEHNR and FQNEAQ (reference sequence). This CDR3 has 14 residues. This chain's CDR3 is CASSPRLGAYEQYF. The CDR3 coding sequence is TGTGCCAGCAGCCCCAGACTTGGAGCCTACGAGCAGTACTTC.

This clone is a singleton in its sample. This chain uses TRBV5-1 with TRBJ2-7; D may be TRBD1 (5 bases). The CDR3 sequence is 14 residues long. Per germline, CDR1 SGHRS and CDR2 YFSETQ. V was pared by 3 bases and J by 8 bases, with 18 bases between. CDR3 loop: CASSSDTATPQQYF. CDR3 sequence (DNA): TGCGCCAGCAGCTCGGACACCGCGACCCCTCAGCAGTACTTC. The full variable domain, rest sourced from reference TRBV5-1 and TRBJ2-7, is KAGVTQTPRYLIKTRGQQVTLSCSPISGHRSVSWYQQTPGQGLQFLFEYFSETQRNKGNFPGRFSGRQFSNSRSEMNVSTLELGDSALYLCASSSDTATPQQYFGPGTRLTVT.

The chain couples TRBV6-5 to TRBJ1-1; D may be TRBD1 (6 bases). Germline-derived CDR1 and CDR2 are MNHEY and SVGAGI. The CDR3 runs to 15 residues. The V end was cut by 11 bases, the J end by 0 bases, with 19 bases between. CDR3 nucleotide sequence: TGTGCCGTTCGAGTAGGGGGACGGGTGAACACTGAAGCTTTCTTT. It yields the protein CAVRVGGRVNTEAFF.